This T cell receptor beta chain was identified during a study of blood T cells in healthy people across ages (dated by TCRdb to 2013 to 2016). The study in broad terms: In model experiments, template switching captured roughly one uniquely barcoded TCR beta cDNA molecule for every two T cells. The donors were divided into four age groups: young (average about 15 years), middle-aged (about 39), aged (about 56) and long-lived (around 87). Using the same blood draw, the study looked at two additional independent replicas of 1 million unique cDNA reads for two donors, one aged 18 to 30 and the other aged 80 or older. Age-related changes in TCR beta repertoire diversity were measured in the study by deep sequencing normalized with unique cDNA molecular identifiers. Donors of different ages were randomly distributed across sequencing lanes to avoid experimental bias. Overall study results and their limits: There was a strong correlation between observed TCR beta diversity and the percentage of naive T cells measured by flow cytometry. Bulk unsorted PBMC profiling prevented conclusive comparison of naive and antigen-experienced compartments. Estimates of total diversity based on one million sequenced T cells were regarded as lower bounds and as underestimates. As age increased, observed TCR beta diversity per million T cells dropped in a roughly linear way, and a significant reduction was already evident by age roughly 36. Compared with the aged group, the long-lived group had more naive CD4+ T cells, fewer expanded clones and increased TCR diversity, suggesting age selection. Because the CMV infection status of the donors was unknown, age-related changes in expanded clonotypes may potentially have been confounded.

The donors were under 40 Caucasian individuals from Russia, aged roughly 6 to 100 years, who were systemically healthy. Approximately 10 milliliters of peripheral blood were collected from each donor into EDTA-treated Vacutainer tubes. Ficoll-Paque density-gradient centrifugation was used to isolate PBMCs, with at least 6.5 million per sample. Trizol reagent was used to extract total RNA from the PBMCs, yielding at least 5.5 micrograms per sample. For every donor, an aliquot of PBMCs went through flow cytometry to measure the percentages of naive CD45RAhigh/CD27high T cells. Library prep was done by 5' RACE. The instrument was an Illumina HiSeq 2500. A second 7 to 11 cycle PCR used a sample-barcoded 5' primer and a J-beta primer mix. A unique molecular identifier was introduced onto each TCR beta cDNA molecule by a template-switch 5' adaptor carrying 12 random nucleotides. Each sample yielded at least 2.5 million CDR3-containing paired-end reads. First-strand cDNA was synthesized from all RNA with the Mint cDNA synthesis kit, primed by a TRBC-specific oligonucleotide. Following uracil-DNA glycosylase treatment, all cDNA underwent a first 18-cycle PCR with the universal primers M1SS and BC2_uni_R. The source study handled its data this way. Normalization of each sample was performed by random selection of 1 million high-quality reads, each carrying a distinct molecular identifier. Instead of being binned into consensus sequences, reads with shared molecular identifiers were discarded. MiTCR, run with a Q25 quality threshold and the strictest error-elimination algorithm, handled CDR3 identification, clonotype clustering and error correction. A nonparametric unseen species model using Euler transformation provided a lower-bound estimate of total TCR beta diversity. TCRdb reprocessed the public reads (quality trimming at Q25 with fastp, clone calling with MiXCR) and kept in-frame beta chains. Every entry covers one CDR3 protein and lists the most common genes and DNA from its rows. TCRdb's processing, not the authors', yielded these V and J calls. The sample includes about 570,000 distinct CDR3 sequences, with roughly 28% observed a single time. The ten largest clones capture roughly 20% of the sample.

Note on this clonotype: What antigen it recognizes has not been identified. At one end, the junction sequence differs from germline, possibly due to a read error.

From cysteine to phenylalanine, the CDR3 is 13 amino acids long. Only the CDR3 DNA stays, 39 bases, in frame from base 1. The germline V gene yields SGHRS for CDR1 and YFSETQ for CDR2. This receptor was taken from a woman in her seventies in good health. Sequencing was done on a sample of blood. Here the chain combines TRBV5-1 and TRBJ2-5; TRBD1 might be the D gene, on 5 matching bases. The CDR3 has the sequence CTSWGPNQETQYF. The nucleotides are TGCACCAGCTGGGGCCCTAACCAAGAGACCCAGTACTTC.